What follows is one T cell receptor (beta chain) and its context. Its target antigen remains unknown. One base away there is no much larger clone; base qualities are not given. Via the germline V gene, CDR1 is MDHEN and CDR2 SYDVKM. Trimming costs V 10 bases and J 3 bases, and their ends lie 12 bases apart. The CDR3, cysteine through phenylalanine, is 12 amino acids long. Only the CDR3 DNA is retained, 36 bases long and in frame from the first base. The data originate from a study of control samples from healthy donors and cancer patients (dated by TCRdb to the early 2020s). The library came from the immunoSEQ multiplex PCR assay. As stored in TCRdb, this immuneACCESS dataset retains in-frame rearrangements with V and J assigned. A fraction of the clones does not appear; measured against another copy, unresolved V genes explain less than half of the discrepancy, and the remainder lacks a known reason. The sample yields fewer than 85,000 clones; roughly 93% were counted once. 2.5% to 3% of the sample rests with the top ten.

The sequenced sample consisted of blood. The sequence is built from TRBV28 and TRBJ1-1; no confident D gene assignment can be made. This clonotype was obtained from a woman aged 25 to 39 in good health. In nucleotides, the sequence is TGTGCCATAAGACGGATTTACACTGAAGCTTTCTTT. This yields the protein CAIRRIYTEAFF. Where the CDR3 stops, the reference TRBV28 and TRBJ1-1 genes take over; the full variable domain is DVKVTQSSRYLVKRTGEKVFLECVQDMDHENMFWYRQDPGLGLRLIYFSYDVKMKEKGDIPEGYSVSREKKERFSLILESASTNQTSMYLCAIRRIYTEAFFGQGTRLTVV.